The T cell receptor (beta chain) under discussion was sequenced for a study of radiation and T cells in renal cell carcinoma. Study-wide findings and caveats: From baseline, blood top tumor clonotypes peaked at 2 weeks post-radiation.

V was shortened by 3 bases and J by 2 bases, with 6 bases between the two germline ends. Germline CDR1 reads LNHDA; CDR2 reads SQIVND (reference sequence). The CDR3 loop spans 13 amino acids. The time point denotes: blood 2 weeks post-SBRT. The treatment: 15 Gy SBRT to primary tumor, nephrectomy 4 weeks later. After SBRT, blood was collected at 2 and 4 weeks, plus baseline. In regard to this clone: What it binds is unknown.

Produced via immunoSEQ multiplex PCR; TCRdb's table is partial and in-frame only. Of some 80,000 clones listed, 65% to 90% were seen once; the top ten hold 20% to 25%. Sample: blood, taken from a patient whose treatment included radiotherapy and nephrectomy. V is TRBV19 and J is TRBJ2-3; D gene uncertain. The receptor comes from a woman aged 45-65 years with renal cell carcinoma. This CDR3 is CASSILDTDTQYF. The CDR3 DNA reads TGTGCCAGTAGTATTCTGGACACAGATACGCAGTATTTT.